This T cell receptor (beta chain) was profiled in a study of cytomegalovirus exposure and HLA in healthy donors. Study context: HLA-typed donors were the source of some 80 million unique TCRs, which an early data release held.

Study-wide results and limits: A list of more than 150 TCR beta chains associated with cytomegalovirus was given. HLA-A and HLA-B allele assignments for most subjects were reportedly predicted accurately using TCR beta sequences. Per a later analysis, 18,000 or so TCR beta sequences showed association with HLA alleles at 0.05 false discovery rate.

Worth noting for this clone: Antigen unknown.

Researchers ran the PCR with 60 Vbeta and 13 Jbeta primers. Profiling relied on immunoSEQ multiplex PCR, and the TCRdb table lists in-frame clones only, not all of them. The sample includes 150,000 or so clones, 60% to 80% of them seen just once. The sequencing input was PBMCs. The TCR comes from a woman aged 40 to 50 in good health and CMV-seronegative.

CDR3 amino acids: CASSSWGGSEAFF. DNA for the CDR3: TGTGCCAGCAGCTCTTGGGGGGGTTCTGAAGCTTTCTTT. The chain has TRBV7-3 and TRBJ1-1; possible D gene TRBD1, 5 bases. V lost 4 bases and J 6 bases, leaving 12 bases between the germline ends. Germline V gene data show CDR1 as SGHTA and CDR2 as FQGTGA. This CDR3 has 13 amino acids.